These T cell receptor beta chains were read from a single sample in a study of identical twins. Using its own MiXCR run on the 5' RACE reads, TCRdb lists one record per CDR3 protein. Among about 220,000 distinct CDR3 sequences listed, approximately 7.1% were seen once. These records were also assigned to another study, of T cells expressing NK-cell markers.

The sequencing sample was made of CD8+ T cells sorted from blood. These receptors were collected from a woman younger than 30 in good health. Both conserved end residues are part of each CDR3. Not all rows give a size; the values are once, few, many and, for expanded clones, a class.

j_call clone_size cdr3_length v_call cdr3_aa
TRBJ1-5 few 15 TRBV10-3 CATRRRTGRIQPQHF
TRBJ1-1 few 15 TRBV27 CASSLIRGSNTEAFF
TRBJ1-2 . 16 TRBV19 CASRGITPNTNYGYTF
TRBJ2-3 few 10 TRBV20-1 CSAGTDTQYF
TRBJ2-3 few 15 TRBV7-9 CASSLVPQTTDTQYF
TRBJ2-7 many 16 TRBV3-1 CASSQTERGAAYEQYF
TRBJ2-7 . 13 TRBV7-3 CASSIWWSYEQYF
TRBJ2-2 few 14 TRBV20-1 CSAQTGLGTGELFF
TRBJ1-1 . 16 TRBV27 CASTPGPGALNTEAFF
TRBJ2-7 . 14 TRBV27 CASSFGTSTGEQYF
TRBJ1-1 . 13 TRBV7-9 CASSYAGGGEAFF
TRBJ2-1 . 13 TRBV9 CASSVATSWEQFF
TRBJ2-5 few 13 TRBV2 CASLTRGGETQYF
TRBJ2-1 many 17 TRBV11-2 CASSLPGLRSGYNEQFF
TRBJ1-1 many 11 TRBV29-1 CSVLSRGRAFF
TRBJ1-3 . 16 TRBV11-2 CASSNDGFRTGNTIYF
TRBJ2-1 . 15 TRBV9 CASSVDGQFYNEQFF
TRBJ2-1 few 13 TRBV11-3 CASSLESYNEQFF
TRBJ2-4 few 19 TRBV7-3 CASSLTLAGSKEAKNIQYF
TRBJ2-7 . 16 TRBV9 CASSESTSGRSYEQYF
TRBJ2-1 . 17 TRBV4-1 CASSNRDSGRPNNEQFF
TRBJ1-2 . 15 TRBV6-2/TRBV6-3 CASSRPRGRNYGYTF